Presented here are 30 T cell receptor beta chains from one specimen sequenced in a study of T cell responses to AZD1222 COVID-19 vaccine. Only in-frame clones appear in the TCRdb table, and some are missing; sequencing was by immunoSEQ multiplex PCR. Seen here are approximately 60,000 clones, less than 90% observed once, and the top ten hold approximately 7.4%. Sequences were derived from peripheral blood, sampled on day 0 of AZD1222 vaccination. These receptors came from an adult in good health.

The chain uses TRBV5-1 and TRBJ1-1, with 8 bases fitting TRBD1. Germline V CDR1 and CDR2: SGHRS, YFSETQ. V lost 4 bases and J lost 1; bases outside the gene matches: 6. The CDR3 runs 15 residues. In nucleotides, the CDR3 is TGCGCCAGCAGCACCGGGACAGGACCGAACACTGAAGCTTTCTTT. Translated: CASSTGTGPNTEAFF.

V is TRBV2 and J is TRBJ1-6; 10 bases agree with TRBD1. Germline CDR1 is SNHLY and CDR2 is FYNNEI. The CDR3 runs to 17 residues. J lost 6 bases, V lost 2 bases, and 7 bases had no gene match. The chain's CDR3 is CASSEWTGGLGNSPLHF. In DNA, the CDR3 is TGTGCCAGCAGTGAATGGACAGGGGGACTGGGTAATTCACCCCTCCACTTT.

V and J are TRBV15 and TRBJ1-5, with 7 bases aligning to TRBD1. The CDR3 is 14 residues long. Trimming cost V 4 bases and J 3 bases; bases outside gene matches: 3. CDR1 LNHNV and CDR2 YYDKDF come from the germline V gene (reference sequence). CDR3 region: CATSIRGTNQPQHF. The DNA of the CDR3 is TGTGCCACCAGCATCAGGGGGACCAATCAGCCCCAGCATTTT.

J is TRBJ2-7 and V is TRBV3-1 (or the pseudogene TRBV3-2); D not resolved. Germline loops: CDR1 LGHDT, CDR2 YNNKEL (reference sequence). The CDR3 totals 13 residues. Trimming shortened V by 4 bases and J by 2 bases, and 9 bases separated the two germline ends. Written as DNA, the CDR3 is TGTGCCAGCAGCCTCAGTCTGACCTACGAGCAGTACTTC. Amino acid sequence: CASSLSLTYEQYF.

The chain employs TRBV4-3 and TRBJ1-2; D might be TRBD1 (5 bases). CDR1 LGHNA and CDR2 YSLEER come from the germline V gene. The length of the CDR3 is 15 residues. Trimming removed 0 bases at V and 4 bases at J, with 12 bases between. Written as DNA, the CDR3 is TGCGCCAGCAGCCAAGATCGGGCAGGGAGCTATGGCTACACCTTC. This sequence encodes CASSQDRAGSYGYTF.

This clone rates as medium-sized. The chain uses TRBV15 and TRBJ2-5, with D tentatively TRBD1 or TRBD2 (5 bases each). Germline CDR1 is LNHNV and CDR2 is YYDKDF (reference sequence). The CDR3 runs 15 residues. V lost 3 bases, J lost 4 bases, and 15 bases lay in between. DNA for the CDR3: TGTGCCACCAGCAGTCACGTAGGTGGGGGAGAGACCCAGTACTTC. Protein: CATSSHVGGGETQYF.

This clone was found a few times. This chain connects TRBV6-2 or TRBV6-3 to TRBJ2-7, with 7 bases identical to TRBD1. The V gene end was trimmed by 5 bases and the J gene end by 3 bases; junction bases not matched to a gene: 13. The CDR3 totals 16 residues. CDR1 is MNHEY and CDR2 is SVGEGT in the germline V gene. In nucleotides, the CDR3 is TGTGCCAGCAGTCCCGGGACAGACTCGGTGGGCTACGAGCAGTACTTC. Translating gives CASSPGTDSVGYEQYF.

The chain joins TRBV3-1 (or the pseudogene TRBV3-2) to TRBJ1-1, with D possibly matching TRBD1 (5 bases). The germline gives CDR1 LGHDT, CDR2 YNNKEL (reference sequence). V was cut by 1 base and J by 1 base, with 13 bases left in between. This CDR3 contains 16 residues. CDR3 sequence: CASSQAYGTPNTEAFF. The CDR3 DNA follows: TGTGCCAGCAGCCAAGCCTACGGGACCCCGAACACTGAAGCTTTCTTT.

This clone has only one observation. V usage is TRBV4-2 and J usage is TRBJ1-6, with D tentatively TRBD1 (6 bases). V was shortened by 0 bases and J by 4 bases, with 13 bases between the two germline ends. This CDR3 contains 17 residues. The V gene's germline CDR1 is LGHNA and CDR2 YNFKEQ. Written as DNA, the CDR3 is TGTGCCAGCAGCCAAGATCTGACAGGACATTATAATTCACCCCTCCACTTT. Amino acids: CASSQDLTGHYNSPLHF.

This chain uses TRBV28 with TRBJ1-4; D is unclear. CDR3 length: 14 residues. Germline V gene lookup returns CDR1 MDHEN and CDR2 SYDVKM. Trimming took 4 bases from V and 5 from J, leaving 11 bases between them. The CDR3 bases are TGTGCCAGCAGTTCCTGGCCAGCCAATGAAAAACTGTTTTTT. It codes for CASSSWPANEKLFF.

The chain employs TRBV9 and TRBJ1-5; D possibly corresponds to TRBD1 (5 bases). This CDR3 has 16 amino acids. Germline V gives CDR1 SGDLS, CDR2 YYNGEE. V gave up 0 bases and J gave up 6 bases, with 16 bases separating them. Here the CDR3 DNA reads TGTGCCAGCAGCGTAGATGGTCGTGGGGGTATTCAGCCCCAGCATTTT. Its translation is CASSVDGRGGIQPQHF. The full variable domain, rest sourced from reference TRBV9 and TRBJ1-5, is DSGVTQTPKHLITATGQRVTLRCSPRSGDLSVYWYQQSLDQGLQFLIQYYNGEERAKGNILERFSAQQFPDLHSELNLSSLELGDSALYFCASSVDGRGGIQPQHFGDGTRLSIL.

The chain is built from TRBV9 and TRBJ2-3; D may be TRBD2 (6 bases). Between the trimmed V and J ends, which lost 1 base and 0 bases, there was a span of 9 bases. Germline V lookup: CDR1 SGDLS, CDR2 YYNGEE. The CDR3 totals 15 residues. CDR3: CASSVYGTSTDTQYF. The CDR3 DNA is TGTGCCAGCAGCGTATACGGGACTAGCACAGATACGCAGTATTTT.

This clone was seen only once. The chain employs TRBV27 and TRBJ2-7; 8 nucleotides match TRBD1. V was pared by 5 bases and J by 2 bases, with 8 bases of the junction left unmatched. The germline V gene encodes CDR1 MNHEY and CDR2 SMNVEV (reference sequence). The CDR3 sequence is 15 residues long. The CDR3 region is CASSPTGGGPYEQYF. CDR3 nucleotide sequence: TGTGCCAGCAGTCCTACAGGGGGAGGTCCCTACGAGCAGTACTTC.

This clone was picked up one time. The rearrangement joins TRBV3-1 (or the pseudogene TRBV3-2) to TRBJ2-7; D might be TRBD2 (6 bases). In germline, CDR1 is LGHDT, CDR2 YNNKEL (reference sequence). This CDR3 contains 15 residues. V was clipped by 1 base and J by 0 bases, with 10 bases between them. The DNA for the CDR3 is TGTGCCAGCAGCCAAGGAGGCGGGGTCTCCTACGAGCAGTACTTC. This codes for CASSQGGGVSYEQYF.

The V gene is TRBV27, the J gene TRBJ1-5; D may be TRBD1 (5 bases). The CDR3 runs to 13 residues. V gave up 5 bases and J gave up 3 bases, with 8 bases separating them. Per the germline V gene, CDR1 is MNHEY and CDR2 is SMNVEV (reference sequence). The CDR3: CASSTGPNQPQHF. The CDR3 DNA reads as TGTGCCAGCAGTACAGGACCCAATCAGCCCCAGCATTTT.

The chain combines TRBV11-2 with TRBJ1-4; TRBD1 is a possible D gene (6 bases). Per germline, CDR1 SGHAT and CDR2 FQNNGV. V lost 2 bases, J lost 4 bases, and 11 bases lay in between. The CDR3 has 15 amino acids. The CDR3 spells CASSLTQGYNEKLFF. CDR3 sequence (DNA): TGTGCCAGCAGCTTAACACAGGGTTATAATGAAAAACTGTTTTTT.

This clone was seen a handful of times. CDR3 nucleotide sequence: TGTGCCAGCAGTGAATCGGGGGACAGCCGCTCTGGAAACACCATATATTTT. As protein: CASSESGDSRSGNTIYF. The chain employs TRBV25-1 and TRBJ1-3, with 7 bases matching TRBD1. The CDR3 has 17 amino acids. Per germline, CDR1 MGHDK and CDR2 SYGVNS. Trimming cost V 1 base and J 0 bases; bases outside gene matches: 6.

V and J are TRBV19 and TRBJ2-5; D call uncertain. The CDR3 totals 15 residues. The germline V gene has CDR1 LNHDA and CDR2 SQIVND (reference sequence). V shed 4 bases and J shed 2 bases, with 14 bases lying between them. The CDR3 DNA reads as TGTGCCAGTAGTACCACAGTAAGGGAACAAGAGACCCAGTACTTC. Amino acids: CASSTTVREQETQYF.

The V gene is TRBV7-2, the J gene TRBJ1-1, with TRBD1 matching 7 bases. The CDR3 length is 14 residues. Losses at the gene ends were 5 bases for V and 2 bases for J; bases not matched to a gene: 5. Germline CDR1 is SGHTA and CDR2 is FQGNSA. The CDR3 DNA reads TGTGCCAGCAGCCCAGACAGGGACAACACTGAAGCTTTCTTT. This sequence encodes CASSPDRDNTEAFF.

In DNA, the CDR3 is TGTGCCAGCAGCGTTAGCGGGGGCCTCTCTGGGGCCAACGTCCTGACTTTC. Its protein is CASSVSGGLSGANVLTF. The chain couples TRBV7-8 to TRBJ2-6, with TRBD2 matching 9 bases. The CDR3 has 17 residues. J lost 0 bases, V lost 5 bases, and 5 bases had no gene match. CDR1 is SGHVS and CDR2 is FQNEAQ in the germline V gene.

The chain recombines TRBV7-2 with TRBJ1-2, with D perhaps TRBD1 (5 bases). Trimming stripped 0 bases from V and 6 bases from J, with 14 bases between. The germline V gene has CDR1 SGHTA and CDR2 FQGNSA. CDR3 length: 15 amino acids. Written as DNA, the CDR3 is TGTGCCAGCAGCTTAGCGCGCGGCAGGGTGCATGGCTACACCTTC. Encoded protein: CASSLARGRVHGYTF.

The chain is built from TRBV9 and TRBJ1-6, with D perhaps matching TRBD1 (6 bases). Trimming took off 2 bases at V and 5 bases at J, with 14 bases between the two ends. The V gene's germline CDR1 is SGDLS and CDR2 YYNGEE. This CDR3 has 16 residues. The CDR3 sequence is CASSVGAAKDNSPLHF. CDR3 bases: TGTGCCAGCAGCGTGGGGGCAGCTAAAGATAATTCACCCCTCCACTTT.

This chain joins TRBV2 and TRBJ2-1; 13 bases are a match to TRBD2. V was pared by 6 bases and J by 1 base, with 0 bases of the junction left unmatched. This CDR3 is built from 15 residues. The germline gives CDR1 SNHLY, CDR2 FYNNEI. The CDR3: CASRTSGGSYNEQFF. The DNA for the CDR3 is TGTGCCAGCAGGACTAGCGGGGGGTCCTACAATGAGCAGTTCTTC.

The chain links TRBV19 to TRBJ1-5; D gene ambiguous. V lost 6 bases and J 3 bases, leaving 9 bases between the germline ends. This CDR3 contains 13 residues. Germline V gene data show CDR1 as LNHDA and CDR2 as SQIVND (reference sequence). CDR3 residues: CASRSGLNQPQHF. In DNA, the CDR3 is TGTGCCAGTAGGTCAGGACTCAATCAGCCCCAGCATTTT.

The rearrangement joins TRBV2 to TRBJ1-2; D uncertain. CDR1 and CDR2 (germline): SNHLY, FYNNEI. The CDR3 has 14 amino acids. V lost 4 bases, J lost 0 bases, and 9 bases lay in between. The DNA of the CDR3 is TGTGCCAGCAGTGTGCAGAAGTCTAACTATGGCTACACCTTC. Encoded protein: CASSVQKSNYGYTF.

V and J are TRBV6-6 and TRBJ2-5; D possibly corresponds to TRBD1 (6 bases). The CDR3 covers 15 residues. Trimming stripped 5 bases from V and 2 bases from J, with 15 bases between. Germline CDR1 and CDR2: MNHNY and SVGAGI (reference sequence). The DNA for the CDR3 is TGTGCCAGCAGTGGGACACCTATTCGTCAAGAGACCCAGTACTTC. This sequence encodes CASSGTPIRQETQYF.

The chain recombines TRBV6-5 with TRBJ1-2; 7 bases map to TRBD1. CDR1 is MNHEY, CDR2 SVGAGI, per germline. The V gene end was trimmed by 6 bases and the J gene end by 5 bases; junction bases not matched to a gene: 3. CDR3 length equals 12 residues. CDR3 amino acids: CASRMTGYGYTF. The CDR3 DNA follows: TGTGCCAGCAGGATGACAGGGTATGGCTACACCTTC.

This clone has a single count. The chain couples TRBV19 to TRBJ1-6; D remains unclear. The CDR3 is made up of 16 amino acids. Germline loops: CDR1 LNHDA, CDR2 SQIVND (reference sequence). V lost 6 bases and J lost 7, with 19 bases in between. CDR3 coding DNA: TGTGCCAGTAGCCAAACCACCGGGCGGAAAAATTCACCCCTCCACTTT. It codes for CASSQTTGRKNSPLHF.

This clone occurred a few times. The gene calls are TRBV29-1 and TRBJ1-5; no firm D call. From germline, CDR1 is SQVTM and CDR2 ANQGSEA. The CDR3 has 14 residues. CDR3 loop: CSSPDLGRNQPQHF. The DNA for the CDR3 is TGCAGTTCCCCCGACCTTGGCCGCAATCAGCCCCAGCATTTT.

The V gene is TRBV6-2 or TRBV6-3, the J gene TRBJ2-3, with TRBD1 matching over 11 bases. The junction had 11 bases not matched to a gene; V was cut back by 6 bases and J by 0 bases. The CDR3 runs to 18 residues. The V gene's germline CDR1 is MNHEY and CDR2 SVGEGT. DNA for the CDR3: TGTGCCAGCAGCTTCCGGGACAGGGGGTTTGCTAGCACAGATACGCAGTATTTT. Translated: CASSFRDRGFASTDTQYF.